The rows below give T cell receptor beta chains drawn from one sample of a study of blood T cell repertoires in COVID-19. Data came from immunoSEQ multiplex PCR; TCRdb stores just in-frame clones and leaves some out. Altogether 60,000 to 75,000 clones are present, around 88% being singletons, with the ten largest covering about 18%. Sequenced input: peripheral blood. Receptors were obtained from a woman aged 80 or over with active COVID-19. CDR3s include the opening cysteine and the closing phenylalanine or tryptophan. The order of the fields is clone size, J gene, D gene, V gene, CDR3 length, CDR3 DNA, CDR3 protein. The D gene is left open where the match is weak. A row's size may be missing; if present it is once, few, many or a size class.

clone_size: NA; j_call: TRBJ1-2; d_call: NA; v_call: TRBV19; cdr3_length: 15; cdr3_nt: TGTGCCAGTGCACGCCTCTCAGACAGCAACTATGGCTACACCTTC; cdr3_aa: CASARLSDSNYGYTF
clone_size: NA; j_call: TRBJ2-3; d_call: TRBD2; v_call: TRBV7-2; cdr3_length: 17; cdr3_nt: TGTGCCAGCAGCTTTCCAGCTAGCGGGGGGGCAATAGATACGCAGTATTTT; cdr3_aa: CASSFPASGGAIDTQYF
clone_size: few; j_call: TRBJ2-2; d_call: NA; v_call: TRBV28; cdr3_length: 19; cdr3_nt: TGTGCCAGCAGTTTAGGGCGACAGGGCCGCGGGGCGAACACCGGGGAGCTGTTTTTT; cdr3_aa: CASSLGRQGRGANTGELFF
clone_size: NA; j_call: TRBJ2-7; d_call: TRBD1; v_call: TRBV7-6; cdr3_length: 15; cdr3_nt: TGTGCCAGCAGGTTGGGACAGGGGTTCTCCTACGAGCAGTACTTC; cdr3_aa: CASRLGQGFSYEQYF
clone_size: NA; j_call: TRBJ1-2; d_call: NA; v_call: TRBV4-3; cdr3_length: 14; cdr3_nt: TGCGCCAGCAGCCTCGAGTCCAGTGGGGGGAGCTACACCTTC; cdr3_aa: CASSLESSGGSYTF
clone_size: NA; j_call: TRBJ2-7; d_call: TRBD2; v_call: TRBV7-8; cdr3_length: 15; cdr3_nt: TGTGCCAGCAGCTCCACAGCGGGGGGACTCTACGAGCAGTACTTC; cdr3_aa: CASSSTAGGLYEQYF
clone_size: NA; j_call: TRBJ2-3; d_call: TRBD2; v_call: TRBV5-5; cdr3_length: 16; cdr3_nt: TGTGCCAGCAGCCGTAACAGCGGGGGGGCCACAGATACGCAGTATTTT; cdr3_aa: CASSRNSGGATDTQYF
clone_size: NA; j_call: TRBJ2-7; d_call: NA; v_call: TRBV7-8; cdr3_length: 11; cdr3_nt: TGTGCCAGCAGCCCAAACTACGAGCAGTACTTC; cdr3_aa: CASSPNYEQYF
clone_size: NA; j_call: TRBJ2-1; d_call: TRBD2; v_call: TRBV2; cdr3_length: 14; cdr3_nt: TGTGCCAGCGAAGGGCGGGGGATCTACAATGAGCAGTTCTTC; cdr3_aa: CASEGRGIYNEQFF
clone_size: NA; j_call: TRBJ2-7; d_call: NA; v_call: TRBV27; cdr3_length: 13; cdr3_nt: TGTGCCAGCAGTTTAGGGCAGTCCTACGAGCAGTACTTC; cdr3_aa: CASSLGQSYEQYF
clone_size: NA; j_call: TRBJ2-6; d_call: NA; v_call: TRBV18; cdr3_length: 14; cdr3_nt: TGTGCCAGCTCACCACCTACTGGGGCCAACGTCCTGACTTTC; cdr3_aa: CASSPPTGANVLTF
clone_size: few; j_call: TRBJ1-5; d_call: NA; v_call: TRBV11-2; cdr3_length: 14; cdr3_nt: TGTGCCAGCAGCTTAGCGGCGGGCGGACAGCCCCAGCATTTT; cdr3_aa: CASSLAAGGQPQHF
clone_size: NA; j_call: TRBJ1-3; d_call: NA; v_call: TRBV10-3; cdr3_length: 15; cdr3_nt: TGTGCCATCAGTGAGTCGAGAGACAGAGGAAACACCATATATTTT; cdr3_aa: CAISESRDRGNTIYF
clone_size: NA; j_call: TRBJ1-5; d_call: NA; v_call: TRBV24-1; cdr3_length: 15; cdr3_nt: TGTGCCACCAGTGATAGGTCAGGGTTCGATCAGCCCCAGCATTTT; cdr3_aa: CATSDRSGFDQPQHF
clone_size: NA; j_call: TRBJ2-1; d_call: TRBD2; v_call: TRBV15; cdr3_length: 18; cdr3_nt: TGTGCCACCAGCAGAGATCGCGTTAGGACTAGCGGGGGGGCATGGCAGTTCTTC; cdr3_aa: CATSRDRVRTSGGAWQFF
clone_size: NA; j_call: TRBJ2-1; d_call: NA; v_call: TRBV6-1; cdr3_length: 17; cdr3_nt: TGTGCCAGCAGTGAACCCCGGGGGGCTAGCGGCTACAATGAGCAGTTCTTC; cdr3_aa: CASSEPRGASGYNEQFF